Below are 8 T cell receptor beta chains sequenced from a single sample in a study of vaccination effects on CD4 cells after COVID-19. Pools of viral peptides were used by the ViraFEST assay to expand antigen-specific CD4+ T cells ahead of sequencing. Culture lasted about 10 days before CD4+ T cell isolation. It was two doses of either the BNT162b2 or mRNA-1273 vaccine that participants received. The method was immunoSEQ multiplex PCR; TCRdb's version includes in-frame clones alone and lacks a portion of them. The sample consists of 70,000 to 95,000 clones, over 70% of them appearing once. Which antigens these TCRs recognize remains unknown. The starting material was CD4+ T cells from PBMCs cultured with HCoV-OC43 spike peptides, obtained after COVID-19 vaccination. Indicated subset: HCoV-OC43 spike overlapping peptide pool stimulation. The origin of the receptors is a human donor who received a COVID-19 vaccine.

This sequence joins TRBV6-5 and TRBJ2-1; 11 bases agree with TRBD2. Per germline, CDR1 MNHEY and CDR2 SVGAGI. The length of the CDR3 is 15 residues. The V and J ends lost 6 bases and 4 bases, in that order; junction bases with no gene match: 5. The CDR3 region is CASSDTSGGYNEQFF. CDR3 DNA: TGTGCCAGCAGCGATACTAGCGGGGGATACAATGAGCAGTTCTTC.

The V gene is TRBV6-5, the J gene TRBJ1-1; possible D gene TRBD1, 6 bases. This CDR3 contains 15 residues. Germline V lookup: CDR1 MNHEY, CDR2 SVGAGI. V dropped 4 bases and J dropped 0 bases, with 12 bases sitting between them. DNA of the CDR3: TGTGCCAGCAGTTTAAACAGGGTCTTGAACACTGAAGCTTTCTTT. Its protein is CASSLNRVLNTEAFF.

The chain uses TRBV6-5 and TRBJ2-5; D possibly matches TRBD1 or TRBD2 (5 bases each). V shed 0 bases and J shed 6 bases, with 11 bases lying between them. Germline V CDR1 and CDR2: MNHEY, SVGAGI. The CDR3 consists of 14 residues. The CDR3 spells CASSYSEGTKTQYF. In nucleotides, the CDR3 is TGTGCCAGCAGTTACTCAGAGGGGACGAAGACCCAGTACTTC.

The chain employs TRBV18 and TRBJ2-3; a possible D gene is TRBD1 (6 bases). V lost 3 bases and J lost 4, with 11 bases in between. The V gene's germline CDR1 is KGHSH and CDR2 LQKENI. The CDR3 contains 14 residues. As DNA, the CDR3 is TGTGCCAGCTCACCCACAGGGAACGCAGATACGCAGTATTTT. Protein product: CASSPTGNADTQYF.

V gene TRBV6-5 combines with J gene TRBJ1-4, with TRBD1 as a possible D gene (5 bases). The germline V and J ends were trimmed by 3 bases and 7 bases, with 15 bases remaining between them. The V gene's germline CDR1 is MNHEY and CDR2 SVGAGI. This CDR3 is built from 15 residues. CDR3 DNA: TGTGCCAGCAGTTATCAGGGACTGATTAGTGAAAAACTGTTTTTT. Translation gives CASSYQGLISEKLFF.

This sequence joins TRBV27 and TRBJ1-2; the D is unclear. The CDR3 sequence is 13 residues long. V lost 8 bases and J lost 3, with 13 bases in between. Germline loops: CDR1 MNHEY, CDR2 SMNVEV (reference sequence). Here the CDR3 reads CASGVYRDYGYTF. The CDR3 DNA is TGTGCCAGCGGGGTATACAGAGACTATGGCTACACCTTC.

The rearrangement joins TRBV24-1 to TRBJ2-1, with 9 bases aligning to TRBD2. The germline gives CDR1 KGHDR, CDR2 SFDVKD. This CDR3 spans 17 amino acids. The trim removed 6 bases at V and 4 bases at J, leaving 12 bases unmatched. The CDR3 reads CATSYPSAGGLYNEQFF. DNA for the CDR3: TGTGCCACCAGTTACCCCTCTGCGGGGGGGCTATACAATGAGCAGTTCTTC.

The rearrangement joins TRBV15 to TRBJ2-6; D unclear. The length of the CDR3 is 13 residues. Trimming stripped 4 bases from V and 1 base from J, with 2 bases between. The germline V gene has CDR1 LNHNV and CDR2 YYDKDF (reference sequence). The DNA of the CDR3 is TGTGCCACCAGCAAGTCTGGGGCCAACGTCCTGACTTTC. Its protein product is CATSKSGANVLTF.